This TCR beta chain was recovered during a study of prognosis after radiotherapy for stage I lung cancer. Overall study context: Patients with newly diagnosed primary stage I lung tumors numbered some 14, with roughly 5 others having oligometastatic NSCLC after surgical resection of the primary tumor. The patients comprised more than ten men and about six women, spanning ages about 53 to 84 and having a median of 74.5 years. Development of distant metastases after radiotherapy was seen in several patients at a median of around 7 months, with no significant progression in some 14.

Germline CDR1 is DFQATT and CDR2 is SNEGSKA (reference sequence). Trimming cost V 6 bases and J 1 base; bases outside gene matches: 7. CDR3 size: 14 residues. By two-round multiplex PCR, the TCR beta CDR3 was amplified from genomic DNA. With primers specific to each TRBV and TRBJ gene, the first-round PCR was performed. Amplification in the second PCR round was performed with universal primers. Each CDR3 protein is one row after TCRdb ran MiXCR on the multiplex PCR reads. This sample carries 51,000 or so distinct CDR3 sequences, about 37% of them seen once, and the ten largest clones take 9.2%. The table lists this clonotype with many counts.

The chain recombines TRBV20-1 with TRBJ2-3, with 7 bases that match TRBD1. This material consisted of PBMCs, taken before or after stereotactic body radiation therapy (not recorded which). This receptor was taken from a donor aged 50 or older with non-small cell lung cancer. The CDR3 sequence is CSAPDRVGTDTQYF. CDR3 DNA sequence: TGCAGTGCCCCCGACAGGGTAGGCACAGATACGCAGTATTTT.